The 20 T cell receptor beta chains below all came from one sample that was sequenced in a study of shared clonotypes between healthy human individuals. Assay used: immunoSEQ multiplex PCR; TCRdb lists only in-frame clones, some missing. The repertoire holds roughly 2 million clones, with about 95% as singletons. CD45RO-negative cells were positively selected for CCR7, leaving out terminally differentiated effector memory CD45RA+ cells. The sequencing sample was made of naive CD8+ T cells sorted from blood. These receptors were collected from a man younger than 35 in good health.

V and J are TRBV2 and TRBJ2-3, with 7 bases lining up with TRBD1. Trimming took 2 bases from V and 0 from J; bases not matched to a gene: 2. Germline V gene sequence: CDR1 SNHLY, CDR2 FYNNEI. CDR3 length equals 15 residues. The DNA of the CDR3 is TGTGCCAGCAGTGAATGGGACAGTAGCACAGATACGCAGTATTTT. It encodes CASSEWDSSTDTQYF. Together with reference TRBV2 and TRBJ2-3, the CDR3 gives the full variable domain: EPEVTQTPSHQVTQMGQEVILRCVPISNHLYFYWYRQILGQKVEFLVSFYNNEISEKSEIFDDQFSVERPDGSNFTLKIRSTKLEDSAMYFCASSEWDSSTDTQYFGPGTRLTVL.

This sequence joins TRBV10-1 and TRBJ2-7; either TRBD1 or TRBD2 may supply D (5 bases each). Trimming took off 6 bases at V and 6 bases at J, with 15 bases between the two ends. The length of the CDR3 is 13 residues. In germline, CDR1 is WNHNN, CDR2 SYGVQD (reference sequence). DNA of the CDR3: TGCGCCAGCAGACGTGGGGACCCCTCCGAGCAGTACTTC. Its protein is CASRRGDPSEQYF.

V usage is TRBV10-1 and J usage is TRBJ2-3; D ambiguous. The CDR3 loop spans 15 amino acids. Germline assignment: CDR1 WNHNN and CDR2 SYGVQD (reference sequence). V shed 3 bases and J shed 2 bases, with 12 bases lying between them. CDR3 sequence reads: CASSDAGLFTDTQYF. As DNA, the CDR3 is TGCGCCAGCAGTGATGCAGGCCTCTTCACAGATACGCAGTATTTT.

The rearrangement links TRBV30 to TRBJ1-6; TRBD1 matches at 7 bases. Germline V gene lookup returns CDR1 GTSNPN and CDR2 SVGIG (reference sequence). The CDR3 length is 18 residues. With V trimmed by 2 bases and J by 2 bases, 12 bases remained unmatched. CDR3 DNA sequence: TGTGCCTGGAGTTGGGACAGTCTTGAAGCCCCCTATAATTCACCCCTCCACTTT. Its protein product is CAWSWDSLEAPYNSPLHF.

The gene calls are TRBV25-1 and TRBJ2-1; no firm D call. Germline V gene data show CDR1 as MGHDK and CDR2 as SYGVNS. The ends were cut back, 3 bases at V and 5 bases at J, with 8 bases in the middle. This CDR3 is built from 13 residues. CDR3 DNA sequence: TGTGCCAGCAGTGACTATTCACACAATGAGCAGTTCTTC. Its protein is CASSDYSHNEQFF.

The V and J genes are TRBV18 and TRBJ2-1, with D perhaps assigned TRBD1 or TRBD2 (5 bases each). The germline CDR1 and CDR2 sequences are KGHSH and LQKENI. V was pared by 5 bases and J by 7 bases, with 15 bases between. The CDR3 consists of 14 residues. Here the CDR3 reads CASSGTGQGNEQFF. As DNA, the CDR3 is TGTGCCAGCTCAGGGACCGGGCAGGGAAATGAGCAGTTCTTC.

The gene calls are TRBV10-2 and TRBJ2-3, with 8 bases matching TRBD2. Trimming at V came to 4 bases and at J to 0 bases, leaving 3 bases not matched to a gene. This CDR3 is 15 amino acids long. The germline CDR1 and CDR2 sequences are WSHSY and SAAADI. The CDR3 here is CASSVIAGSTDTQYF. Written as DNA, the CDR3 is TGCGCCAGCAGTGTAATAGCGGGAAGCACAGATACGCAGTATTTT.

The CDR3 is CASSRDEKLFF. For the CDR3, the DNA is TGTGCCAGCAGTAGGGATGAAAAACTGTTTTTT. The V call is TRBV6-6, the J call TRBJ1-4; unclear D gene. V lost 5 bases, J lost 6 bases, and 4 bases lay in between. The CDR3 is 11 amino acids. Germline V gene data show CDR1 as MNHNY and CDR2 as SVGAGI (reference sequence).

This chain uses TRBV6-6 with TRBJ2-7; 8 bases map to TRBD1. CDR1 MNHNY and CDR2 SVGAGI come from the germline V gene (reference sequence). CDR3 length equals 14 residues. V lost 9 bases to trimming and J lost 5 bases; unmatched junction nucleotides: 12. CDR3 region: CASWGEQGVHEQYF. The CDR3 DNA is TGTGCCAGTTGGGGGGAACAGGGGGTCCACGAGCAGTACTTC.

The chain's CDR3 is CASSLLGATWPQHF. In DNA, the CDR3 is TGTGCCAGCAGTTTATTAGGTGCAACCTGGCCCCAGCATTTT. This chain uses TRBV27 with TRBJ1-5; D is uncertain. The V end lost 1 base, the J end lost 9 bases, and 13 bases lay between the germline ends. Germline assignment: CDR1 MNHEY and CDR2 SMNVEV (reference sequence). The CDR3 has 14 residues.

The J gene is TRBJ2-7, the V gene TRBV19; the D gene is possibly TRBD2 (6 bases). The CDR3 covers 15 residues. The germline V gene encodes CDR1 LNHDA and CDR2 SQIVND (reference sequence). V shed 3 bases and J shed 2 bases, with 14 bases lying between them. The DNA of the CDR3 is TGTGCCAGTAGTATCTATGCGGGACCGACCTACGAGCAGTACTTC. Its translation: CASSIYAGPTYEQYF. Together with reference TRBV19 and TRBJ2-7, the CDR3 gives the full variable domain: DGGITQSPKYLFRKEGQNVTLSCEQNLNHDAMYWYRQDPGQGLRLIYYSQIVNDFQKGDIAEGYSVSREKKESFPLTVTSAQKNPTAFYLCASSIYAGPTYEQYFGPGTRLTVT.

The CDR3 region is CASSLEGYYEQYF. The CDR3 DNA follows: TGTGCCAGCAGCTTGGAGGGGTACTACGAGCAGTACTTC. The genes are TRBV5-6 and TRBJ2-7, with D possibly TRBD1 on 5 matching bases. CDR1 and CDR2 (germline): SGHDT, YYEEEE. V lost 0 bases, J lost 3 bases, and 7 bases lay in between. The CDR3 has 13 amino acids.

A single count supports this clone. The rearrangement joins TRBV4-1 to TRBJ2-1; the D is unclear. Germline CDR1 is MGHRA and CDR2 is YSYEKL. This CDR3 is 13 amino acids long. Trimming removed 0 bases from V and 7 bases from J, with 7 bases in between. The CDR3 protein is CASSQDLRNEQFF. DNA for the CDR3: TGCGCCAGCAGCCAAGATTTGCGGAATGAGCAGTTCTTC.

The DNA for the CDR3 is TGCGCCAGCAGCCGCCTAACCGGGACAGACCGGGACTGGACATACAATGAGCAGTTCTTC. Translating gives CASSRLTGTDRDWTYNEQFF. The chain couples TRBV4-3 to TRBJ2-1; the D gene is possibly TRBD1 (7 bases). Germline assignment: CDR1 LGHNA and CDR2 YSLEER. The ends were cut back, 4 bases at V and 4 bases at J, with 29 bases in the middle. The CDR3 has 20 amino acids.

The chain is built from TRBV4-3 and TRBJ1-2; possibly TRBD1 for D (5 bases). This CDR3 region has 15 residues. Germline V gives CDR1 LGHNA, CDR2 YSLEER. V was pared by 0 bases and J by 4 bases, with 12 bases between. The CDR3 sequence is CASSQDQTGPYGYTF. The CDR3 DNA reads TGCGCCAGCAGCCAAGATCAAACAGGACCCTATGGCTACACCTTC.

The chain couples TRBV6-5 to TRBJ2-1, with D unclear. The CDR3 has 16 amino acids. The V gene's germline CDR1 is MNHEY and CDR2 SVGAGI. The germline V and J ends were trimmed by 0 bases and 3 bases, with 12 bases remaining between them. CDR3: CASSYSTWRSYNEQFF. In DNA, the CDR3 is TGTGCCAGCAGTTACTCGACCTGGAGAAGCTACAATGAGCAGTTCTTC.

The rearrangement uses TRBV5-1 and TRBJ2-3; possible D gene TRBD2, 6 bases. CDR3 length: 13 residues. In germline, CDR1 is SGHRS, CDR2 YFSETQ. Trimming removed 3 bases from V and 4 bases from J, with 9 bases in between. The CDR3 loop reads CASSWDFPDTQYF. CDR3 nucleotides: TGCGCCAGCAGCTGGGACTTCCCAGATACGCAGTATTTT.

V gene TRBV6-5 combines with J gene TRBJ2-2, with D possibly being TRBD2 (5 bases). In germline, CDR1 is MNHEY, CDR2 SVGAGI. The CDR3 covers 15 residues. V shed 2 bases and J shed 0 bases, with 7 bases lying between them. CDR3 sequence reads: CASSYIGANTGELFF. CDR3 nucleotides: TGTGCCAGCAGTTACATCGGGGCGAACACCGGGGAGCTGTTTTTT.

This clone was recorded once. The chain recombines TRBV27 with TRBJ2-1, with D maybe TRBD2 (5 bases). Germline CDR1 reads MNHEY; CDR2 reads SMNVEV (reference sequence). The length of the CDR3 is 11 residues. V dropped 9 bases and J dropped 5 bases, with 8 bases sitting between them. The CDR3 DNA sequence: TGTGCCAGTAGCGAAAACAATGAGCAGTTCTTC. This sequence encodes CASSENNEQFF.

V is TRBV6-1 and J is TRBJ2-7; 7 positions match TRBD1. The CDR3 extends over 12 amino acids. Trimming at V came to 10 bases and at J to 2 bases, leaving 5 bases not matched to a gene. Per germline, CDR1 MNHNS and CDR2 SASEGT. CDR3 region: CATDRVAYEQYF. In DNA, the CDR3 is TGTGCCACCGACAGGGTGGCCTACGAGCAGTACTTC.